This T cell receptor beta chain stems from a study of shared clonotypes between healthy human individuals. Study-level background: Aged between 18 and 49, the donors were a couple of women and a few men. Donors had three CD4 naive, three CD4 memory, two CD8 naive and one CD8 memory plate apiece.

An assay was performed, and its level was deep. Researchers divided each subset's genomic DNA evenly across several immunoSEQ plates. Clones were read by immunoSEQ multiplex PCR, and TCRdb kept only the in-frame ones, dropping some. The data show roughly 1,800,000 clones, over 85% seen once. Naive CD8 cells were CD45RO-negative, positively selected for CCR7, excluding terminally differentiated effector memory CD45RA+ cells. V was clipped by 3 bases and J by 3 bases; unmatched bases: 5. The CDR3 covers 15 residues. CDR1 is SGHDT, CDR2 YYEEEE, per germline. The chain couples TRBV5-6 to TRBJ1-5; 8 positions agree with TRBD1. Sequencing was carried out using naive CD8+ T cells sorted from blood. The TCR comes from a man in his late teens or twenties in good health. Here the CDR3 DNA reads TGTGCCAGCAGCTCCGCAGGGGGCTTCAATCAGCCCCAGCATTTT. Amino acid sequence: CASSSAGGFNQPQHF.